This entry features one TCR beta chain sequence. Its specific antigen is unknown. Per-base qualities were not stored, and no clone one base away is much larger. In total, roughly 670 healthy bone marrow donors made up the cohort. At the time of sampling, every cohort member was nominally healthy, though immune exposures that went unrecorded were likely present. The donor was CMV seropositive and was included in the group of some 290 seropositive cohort members. A peripheral blood sample was provided by each donor, and peripheral blood mononuclear cells were used for TCR beta sequencing. Genomic DNA was extracted from the blood cell samples with the Qiagen DNeasy Blood Extraction Kit. CDR1 is given as MNHNS and CDR2 as SASEGT, both from the germline V gene. V and J are truncated by 3 bases and 1 base respectively, leaving an intervening sequence of 12 bases. The CDR3 has 15 amino acids, counting the end cysteine and phenylalanine. Only the CDR3 region is kept as DNA, spanning 45 bases read in frame from base 1.

Library generation was performed with the immunoSEQ multiplex PCR assay. For the multiplex PCR, a mixture combining 60 forward primers for TCR Vbeta segments and 13 reverse primers for TCR Jbeta segments was used. The CDR3 region of rearranged TCR beta genes was amplified from genomic DNA with a multiplex PCR assay. On the Illumina HiSeq System, the amplified TCR beta libraries were sequenced as 87-base-pair reads. The published analysis was carried out like this. In a later analysis, around 80 million unique TCR beta chains were counted across the 690 or so repertoires, and approximately 11 million of these chains were shared by at least two donors. A nearest-neighbor algorithm error-corrected the raw reads and collapsed the reads into unique sequences, merging closely related sequences to remove PCR and sequencing errors. Alignment of CDR3 sequences to IMGT reference sequences was used to assign V, D and J gene segments. Each retained sequence needed at least a six-nucleotide match to both a V gene segment and a J gene segment. A rearrangement counted as productive if the CDR3 had no stop codons and remained in frame with V and J, and every other rearrangement counted as non-productive. CDR3 was defined according to IMGT convention as the region running from the second conserved V-encoded cysteine to the conserved J-encoded phenylalanine. The earlier analysis of 450 to 750 of the donors excluded any sequence lacking an unambiguous match to a single V gene segment. In an earlier analysis of a few hundred of the donors, V segments were called functional above 56.7% productive rearrangements and were called segregating when the between-donor standard deviation exceeded 5%. To diagnose cytomegalovirus status from the catalog of TCR beta chain sequences, a statistical classification framework was built. V and J gene assignment, in a later analysis, came from comparing TCR nucleotide sequences with IMGT/GENE-DB human TR gene sequences. In a later analysis, CDR3 sequences and most-parsimonious VDJ recombination scenarios were assigned using the TCRdist pipeline. In a later analysis, each TCR beta chain was defined by its CDR3 amino acid sequence together with its V-gene family, and reads without a unique V-gene family were excluded. In a later analysis, 450 to 600 highly shared, low-generation-probability nucleotide sequences were removed to address suspected cross-contamination and a sequencing artifact. In a later analysis, a clonal expansion index for each public chain was calculated from normalized within-repertoire ranks of inferred template counts. In a later analysis, generation probabilities were computed with a VDJ recombination model fitted to out-of-frame rearrangements, and the resulting probabilities were checked against IGoR. Hypergeometric tests were used in a later analysis to score TCR-TCR, TCR-HLA and TCR-CMV co-occurrence, with a repertoire-size bias correction applied to the TCR pairs. False discovery rates were estimated in a later analysis by permuting HLA or CMV assignments 20 times. In a later analysis, co-occurring TCRs were grouped using DBSCAN, and TCRdist sequence similarity was added for clustering within HLA-allele-positive subsets. Repertoires with fewer than 30,000 or more than 120,000 public chains were left out of co-occurrence clustering, as were roughly five repertoires with anomalous nucleotide sharing. Drawn from immuneACCESS, this table holds only the in-frame rearrangements with V and J called that TCRdb kept. Clones are partly lost; checked studies trace under half to an unresolved V gene and leave the rest unexplained. D and trimming were read from the DNA, whereas the V and J calls and clone size are those reported in that table. This sample is represented by 200,000 to 250,000 clones; under 85% of them were singletons. The ten biggest clones cover roughly 10% of the sample.

The data derive from a study of cytomegalovirus exposure and HLA in healthy donors (dated by TCRdb to the late 2010s). A note on the overall study: In an earlier analysis of 587 of the donors, around 300 Gb of sequence data and about 110 million unique TCR beta sequences from 180 million or so T cells were reported. Approximately 330 gigabases of sequencing data and 91 million or so unique TCR sequences made up an early release that covered roughly 670 HLA-typed donors. Of the roughly 400 genotyped donors, approximately 81% were placed in the genetic ancestry cluster associated with self-reported Caucasian donors. The study aimed to test whether cataloging public T cell receptors could reveal signatures of past pathogen exposure. The study profiled the T cell repertoires of hundreds of subjects by immunosequencing and related them to cytomegalovirus serostatus. A separate validation cohort of about 110 different subjects was used in addition to the 666-subject first cohort. To predict cytomegalovirus infection status, the study brought together high-throughput TCR immunosequencing, statistical association of individual TCRs with disease status, and machine learning. A later analysis re-examined previously published TCR beta repertoires from 610 or so donors and added high-resolution HLA genotyping to investigate patterns of TCR occurrence. In the later analysis, no new phenotypic data were used to find candidate immune exposures; instead, reliance was placed on TCR beta sequences and their occurrence across donors. To decide whether each TCR beta V gene segment behaved as functional or pseudogenic, an earlier analysis of several hundred of the donors relied on high-throughput TCR beta sequencing. Donor age, sex, ethnicity and CMV serostatus were compiled together with the repertoire data. A later genetic analysis used genome-wide SNP genotypes for 398 of the 666 donors, treating that subset as a discovery cohort. All discovery cohort repertoires had been generated using a single sequencing platform. Both class I and class II loci were covered by HLA typing, at four-digit resolution. Typing coverage differed by locus: A, B, C, DRB1 and DQB1 were typed in about 629-630 donors, DQA1 in around 500, DPA1 in 600 to 610, and DPB1 in 400 to 480. A handful of DR-DQ haplotypes were handled as single units for association and clustering because linkage in the cohort was strong. Across 398 genotyped donors of the cohort, an average of roughly 230,000 unique TCR beta nucleotide sequences per donor were sequenced, and 15% to 20% of those sequences were non-productive. Broad study findings and their caveats: At a false discovery rate of 0.05, a later analysis linked around 15,000 TCR beta sequences to specific HLA alleles. A further reported finding was that TCR beta sequences accurately predicted the HLA-A and HLA-B alleles for most subjects in the first cohort. The authors suggested that the approach could potentially be generalized to other disease states and immunological phenotypes. The study listed around 160 TCR beta chains as associated with cytomegalovirus. Presence/absence analyses assumed roughly uniform sequencing depth across donors, an assumption that may not hold. Linkage disequilibrium might explain the correlated functional status among segregating V segments, but an unknown experimental factor could not be ruled out. The only immune exposure information available for the cohort was CMV serostatus. In a later genetic analysis, fewer N-insertions in productive TCRs were reported among donors in an Asian-associated ancestry cluster than the roughly 700-donor mean. Compared with equally common non-associated chains, HLA-associated TCR beta chains in a later analysis were more clonally expanded and had lower generation probabilities. An earlier analysis of around 500 of the donors showed that most TCR beta V segments appeared in productive rearrangements either about 87% or about 30% of the time, which broadly matched IMGT annotations. In a later analysis, several top co-occurrence clusters were reported to appear linked to parvovirus B19, influenza, CMV and Epstein-Barr virus. A later analysis found that TCR association rates varied across HLA loci, with DRB1 alleles showing the most associated TCRs and HLA-C alleles the fewest. Over 15 rarely observed V segments, including chromosome 9 orphons, were excluded from the earlier analysis of several hundred of the donors because counts were too low. A later analysis found that most CMV-associated TCR beta chains appeared HLA-restricted, with HLA associations seemingly driven largely by CMV exposure. Because the 87-base-pair reads could not distinguish some IMGT-functional V segments, including TRBV6-2 and TRBV6-3, those segments were excluded. In a later genetic analysis, a missense DCLRE1C variant was associated with V-gene and J-gene trimming of TCR beta chains, and the association was replicated in an independent cohort. In this cohort, only TCR beta chains were sequenced, and detectable features were limited by the absence of alpha or paired-chain data. When HLA alleles, especially DR and DQ, strongly co-occurred, TCR associations were difficult to assign to individual alleles. HLA typing was unavailable for some donors at each locus, so association tests used only the typed subset. The classifier was reported to diagnose cytomegalovirus status with high specificity and sensitivity in both the original and validation cohorts. Most TCR sequences were seen in very few donors, while some public TCRs were found in many individuals. In vitro tests confirmed that three of the cytomegalovirus-associated TCR beta chains recognize cytomegalovirus antigens. A group of highly shared sequence variants was considered likely to be a technical artifact of the sequencing pipeline.

This clonotype was obtained from a woman aged 45-59 years in good health and CMV-seropositive. Sequencing was performed on PBMCs. Rearrangement joined TRBV6-1 to TRBJ1-1, with a weak D call of TRBD1 (6 bases match). This receptor has the CDR3 CASSDPATGNTEAFF. DNA sequence: TGTGCCAGCAGTGATCCGGCGACAGGGAACACTGAAGCTTTCTTT.